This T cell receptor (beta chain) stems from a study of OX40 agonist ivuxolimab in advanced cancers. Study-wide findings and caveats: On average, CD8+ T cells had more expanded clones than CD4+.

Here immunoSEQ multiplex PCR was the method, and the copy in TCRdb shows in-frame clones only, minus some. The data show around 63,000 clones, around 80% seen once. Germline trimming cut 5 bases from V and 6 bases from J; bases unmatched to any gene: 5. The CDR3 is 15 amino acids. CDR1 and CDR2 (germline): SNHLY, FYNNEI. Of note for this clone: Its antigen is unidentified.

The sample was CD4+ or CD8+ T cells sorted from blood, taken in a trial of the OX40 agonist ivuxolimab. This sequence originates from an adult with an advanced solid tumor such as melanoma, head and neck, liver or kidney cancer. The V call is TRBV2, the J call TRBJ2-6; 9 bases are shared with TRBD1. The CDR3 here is CASSHRGLEANVLTF. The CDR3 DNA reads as TGTGCCAGCAGTCACAGGGGGCTCGAGGCCAACGTCCTGACTTTC.